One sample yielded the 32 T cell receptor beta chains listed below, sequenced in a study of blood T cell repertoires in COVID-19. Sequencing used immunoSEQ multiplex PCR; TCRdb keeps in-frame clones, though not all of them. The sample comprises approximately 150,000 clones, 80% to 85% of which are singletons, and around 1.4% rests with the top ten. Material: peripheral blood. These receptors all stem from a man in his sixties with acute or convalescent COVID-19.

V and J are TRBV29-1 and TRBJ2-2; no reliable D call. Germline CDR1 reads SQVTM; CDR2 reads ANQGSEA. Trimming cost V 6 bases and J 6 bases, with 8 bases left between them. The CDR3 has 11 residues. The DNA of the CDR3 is TGCAGCGTCGAGAGTCCCGGGGAGCTGTTTTTT. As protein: CSVESPGELFF.

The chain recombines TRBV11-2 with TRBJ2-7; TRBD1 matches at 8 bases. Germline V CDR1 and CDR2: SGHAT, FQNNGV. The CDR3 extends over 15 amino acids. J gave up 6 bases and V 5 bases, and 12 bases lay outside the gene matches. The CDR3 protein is CASSRTGRDTSEQYF. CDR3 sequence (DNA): TGTGCCAGCAGCCGGACAGGGCGCGACACCTCCGAGCAGTACTTC.

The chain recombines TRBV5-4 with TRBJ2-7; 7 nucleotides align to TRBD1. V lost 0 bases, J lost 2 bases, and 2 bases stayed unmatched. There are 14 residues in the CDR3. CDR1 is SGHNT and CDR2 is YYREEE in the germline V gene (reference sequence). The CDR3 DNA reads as TGTGCCAGCAGCTTGGGAGGGACAGCCTACGAGCAGTACTTC. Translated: CASSLGGTAYEQYF.

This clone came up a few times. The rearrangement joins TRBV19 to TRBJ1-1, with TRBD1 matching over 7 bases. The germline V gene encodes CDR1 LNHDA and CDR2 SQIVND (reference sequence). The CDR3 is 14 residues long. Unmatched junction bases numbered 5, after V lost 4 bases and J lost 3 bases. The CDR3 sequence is CASSNGQVYTEAFF. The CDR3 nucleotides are TGTGCCAGTAGTAACGGACAGGTCTACACTGAAGCTTTCTTT.

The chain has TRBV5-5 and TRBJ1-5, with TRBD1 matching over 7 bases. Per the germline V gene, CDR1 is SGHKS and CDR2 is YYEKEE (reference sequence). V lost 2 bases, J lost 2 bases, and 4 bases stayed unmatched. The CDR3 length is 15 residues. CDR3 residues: CASSFTGVGNQPQHF. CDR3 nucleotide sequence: TGTGCCAGCAGCTTCACAGGGGTAGGCAATCAGCCCCAGCATTTT. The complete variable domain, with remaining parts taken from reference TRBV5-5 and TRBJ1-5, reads DAGVTQSPTHLIKTRGQQVTLRCSPISGHKSVSWYQQVLGQGPQFIFQYYEKEERGRGNFPDRFSARQFPNYSSELNVNALLLGDSALYLCASSFTGVGNQPQHFGDGTRLSIL.

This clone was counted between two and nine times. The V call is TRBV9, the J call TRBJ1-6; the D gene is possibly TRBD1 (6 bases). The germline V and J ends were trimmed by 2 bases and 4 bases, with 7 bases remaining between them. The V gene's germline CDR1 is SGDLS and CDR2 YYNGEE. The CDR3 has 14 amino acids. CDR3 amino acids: CASSVGQYNSPLHF. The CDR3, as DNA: TGTGCCAGCAGCGTGGGACAATATAATTCACCCCTCCACTTT.

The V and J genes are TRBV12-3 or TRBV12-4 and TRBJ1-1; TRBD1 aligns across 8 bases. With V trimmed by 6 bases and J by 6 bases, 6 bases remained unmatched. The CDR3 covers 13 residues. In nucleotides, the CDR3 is TGTGCCAGCAGCCCCTTACAGGGGGCTGAAGCTTTCTTT. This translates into CASSPLQGAEAFF.

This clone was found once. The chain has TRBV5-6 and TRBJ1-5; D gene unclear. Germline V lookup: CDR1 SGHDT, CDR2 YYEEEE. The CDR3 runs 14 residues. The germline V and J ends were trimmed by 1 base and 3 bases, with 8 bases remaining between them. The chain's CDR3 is CASSLNQNNQPQHF. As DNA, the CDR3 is TGTGCCAGCAGCTTGAATCAGAACAATCAGCCCCAGCATTTT.

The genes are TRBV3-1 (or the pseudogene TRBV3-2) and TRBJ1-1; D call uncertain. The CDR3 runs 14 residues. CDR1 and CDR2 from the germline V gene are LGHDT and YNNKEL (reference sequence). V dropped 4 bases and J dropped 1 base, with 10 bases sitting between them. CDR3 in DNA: TGTGCCAGCAGCCCTGGTGGGCGGAACACTGAAGCTTTCTTT. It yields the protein CASSPGGRNTEAFF.

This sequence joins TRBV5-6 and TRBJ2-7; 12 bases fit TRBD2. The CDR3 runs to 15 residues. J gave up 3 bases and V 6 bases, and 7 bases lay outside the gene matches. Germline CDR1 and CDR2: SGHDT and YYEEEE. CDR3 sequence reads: CASTLTSGGYYEQYF. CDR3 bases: TGTGCCAGCACCCTGACTAGCGGGGGTTACTACGAGCAGTACTTC. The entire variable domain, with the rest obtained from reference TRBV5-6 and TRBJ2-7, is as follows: DAGVTQSPTHLIKTRGQQVTLRCSPKSGHDTVSWYQQALGQGPQFIFQYYEEEERQRGNFPDRFSGHQFPNYSSELNVNALLLGDSALYLCASTLTSGGYYEQYFGPGTRLTVT.

CDR3 amino acids: CASSRTGGADTQYF. In nucleotides, the CDR3 is TGTGCCAGCAGCCGGACAGGGGGCGCAGATACGCAGTATTTT. The chain has TRBV11-1 and TRBJ2-3, with 11 bases fitting TRBD1. V trimming: 5 bases; J trimming: 4 bases; junction bases outside the gene matches: 2. The CDR3 consists of 14 residues. Per the germline V gene, CDR1 is SGHAT and CDR2 is FQDESV (reference sequence).

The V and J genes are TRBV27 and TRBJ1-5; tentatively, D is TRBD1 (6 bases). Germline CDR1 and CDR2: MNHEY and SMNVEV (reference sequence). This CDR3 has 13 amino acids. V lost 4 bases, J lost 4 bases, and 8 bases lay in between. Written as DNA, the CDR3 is TGTGCCAGCAGTTCCGGACAGAATCAGCCCCAGCATTTT. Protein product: CASSSGQNQPQHF.

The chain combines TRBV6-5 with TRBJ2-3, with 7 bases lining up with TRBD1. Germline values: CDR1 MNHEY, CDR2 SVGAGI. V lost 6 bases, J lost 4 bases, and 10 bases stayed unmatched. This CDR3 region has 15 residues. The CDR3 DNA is TGTGCCAGCAGCCAGGACAGGCGTTCCCCAGATACGCAGTATTTT. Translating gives CASSQDRRSPDTQYF.

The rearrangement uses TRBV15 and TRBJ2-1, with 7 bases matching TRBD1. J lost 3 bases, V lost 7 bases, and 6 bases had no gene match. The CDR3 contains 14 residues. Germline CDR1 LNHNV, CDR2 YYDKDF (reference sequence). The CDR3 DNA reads TGTGCCACCAATCCGGGACAGAACTACAATGAGCAGTTCTTC. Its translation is CATNPGQNYNEQFF. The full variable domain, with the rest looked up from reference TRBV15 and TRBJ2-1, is DAMVIQNPRYQVTQFGKPVTLSCSQTLNHNVMYWYQQKSSQAPKLLFHYYDKDFNNEADTPDNFQSRRPNTSFCFLDIRSPGLGDTAMYLCATNPGQNYNEQFFGPGTRLTVL.

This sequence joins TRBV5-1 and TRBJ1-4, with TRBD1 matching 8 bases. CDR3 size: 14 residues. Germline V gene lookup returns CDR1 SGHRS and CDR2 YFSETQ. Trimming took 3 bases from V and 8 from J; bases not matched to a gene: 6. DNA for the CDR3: TGCGCCAGCAGCTGGGACAGGCGGCGAGAAAAACTGTTTTTT. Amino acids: CASSWDRRREKLFF.

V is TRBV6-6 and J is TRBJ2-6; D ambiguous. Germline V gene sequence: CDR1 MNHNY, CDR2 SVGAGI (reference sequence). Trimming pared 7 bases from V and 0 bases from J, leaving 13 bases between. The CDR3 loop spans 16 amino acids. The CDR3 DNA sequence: TGTGCCAGCACAGGTGTCTCCCTCTCTGGGGCCAACGTCCTGACTTTC. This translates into CASTGVSLSGANVLTF.

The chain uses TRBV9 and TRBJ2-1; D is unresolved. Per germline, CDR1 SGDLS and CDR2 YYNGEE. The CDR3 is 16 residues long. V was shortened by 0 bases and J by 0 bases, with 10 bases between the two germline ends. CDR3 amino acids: CASSVGPLSSYNEQFF. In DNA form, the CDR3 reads TGTGCCAGCAGCGTAGGGCCCTTAAGCTCCTACAATGAGCAGTTCTTC.

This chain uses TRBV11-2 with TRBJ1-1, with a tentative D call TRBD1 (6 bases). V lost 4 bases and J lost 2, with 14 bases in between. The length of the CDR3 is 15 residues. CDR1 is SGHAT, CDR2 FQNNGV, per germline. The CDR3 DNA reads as TGTGCCAGCAGCTACGCGACAGGAATAAACACTGAAGCTTTCTTT. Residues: CASSYATGINTEAFF.

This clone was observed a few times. The CDR3 protein is CASTRGGSYEQYF. CDR3 bases: TGTGCCAGCACGAGAGGGGGCTCCTACGAGCAGTACTTC. J is TRBJ2-7 and V is TRBV2; D is possibly TRBD1 (6 bases). CDR3 size: 13 residues. Germline CDR1 SNHLY, CDR2 FYNNEI. The V and J ends lost 7 bases and 0 bases respectively, with 10 bases between them.

This CDR3 is CASSPTNNSPLHF. The DNA of the CDR3 is TGTGCCAGCAGCCCAACAAATAATTCACCCCTCCACTTT. The gene calls are TRBV11-1 and TRBJ1-6; D gene ambiguous. V lost 5 bases, J lost 5 bases, and 7 bases lay in between. Germline V gives CDR1 SGHAT, CDR2 FQDESV (reference sequence). This CDR3 has 13 amino acids.

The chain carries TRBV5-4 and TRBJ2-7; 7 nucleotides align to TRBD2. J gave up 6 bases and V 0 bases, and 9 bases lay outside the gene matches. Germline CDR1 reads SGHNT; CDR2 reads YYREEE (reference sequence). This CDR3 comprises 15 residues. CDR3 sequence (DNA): TGTGCCAGCAGCTTGGACGGGGGAGGGCGTGGCGAGCAGTACTTC. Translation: CASSLDGGGRGEQYF.

CDR3 residues: CASTDGGNQPQHF. DNA for the CDR3: TGTGCCAGCACTGACGGCGGGAATCAGCCCCAGCATTTT. The chain combines TRBV3-1 (or the pseudogene TRBV3-2) with TRBJ1-5; D not resolved. Trimming removed 7 bases from V and 4 bases from J, with 11 bases in between. The length of the CDR3 is 13 residues. Germline CDR1 LGHDT, CDR2 YNNKEL (reference sequence).

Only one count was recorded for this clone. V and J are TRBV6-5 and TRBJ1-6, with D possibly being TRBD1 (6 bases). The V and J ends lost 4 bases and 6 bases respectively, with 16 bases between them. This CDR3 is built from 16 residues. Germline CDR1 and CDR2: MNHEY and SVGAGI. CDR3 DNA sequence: TGTGCCAGCAGTTCGTCCGGGGGGCCTGCTAATTCACCCCTCCACTTT. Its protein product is CASSSSGGPANSPLHF.

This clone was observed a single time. Written as DNA, the CDR3 is TGCGCCAGCAGCCCCACAGGGGGCGGATCTGGAAACACCATATATTTT. Protein: CASSPTGGGSGNTIYF. The chain links TRBV4-1 to TRBJ1-3; 9 positions agree with TRBD1. CDR1 is MGHRA, CDR2 YSYEKL, per germline. CDR3 size: 16 residues. V trimming: 4 bases; J trimming: 1 base; junction bases outside the gene matches: 5.

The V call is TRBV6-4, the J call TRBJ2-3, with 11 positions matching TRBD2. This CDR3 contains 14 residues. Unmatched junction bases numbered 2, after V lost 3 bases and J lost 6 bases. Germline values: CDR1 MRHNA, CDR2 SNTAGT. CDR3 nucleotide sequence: TGTGCCAGCAGTGATAGCGGGGGGGCCGATACGCAGTATTTT. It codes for CASSDSGGADTQYF.

Here the CDR3 reads CASSIQGLALNEQFF. CDR3 nucleotide sequence: TGCGCCAGCAGCATCCAGGGACTAGCCCTCAATGAGCAGTTCTTC. The rearrangement uses TRBV5-1 and TRBJ2-1; 9 bases agree with TRBD2. The germline CDR1 and CDR2 sequences are SGHRS and YFSETQ. With 4 bases clipped from V and 6 bases from J, the junction kept 8 bases outside the gene matches. The CDR3 consists of 15 residues.

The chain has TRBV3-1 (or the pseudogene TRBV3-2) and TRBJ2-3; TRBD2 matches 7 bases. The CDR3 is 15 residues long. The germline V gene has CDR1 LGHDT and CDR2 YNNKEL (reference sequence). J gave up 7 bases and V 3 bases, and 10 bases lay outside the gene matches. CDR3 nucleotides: TGTGCCAGCAGCCATGTCCAGCGGGGTGGGCATACGCAGTATTTT. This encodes CASSHVQRGGHTQYF.

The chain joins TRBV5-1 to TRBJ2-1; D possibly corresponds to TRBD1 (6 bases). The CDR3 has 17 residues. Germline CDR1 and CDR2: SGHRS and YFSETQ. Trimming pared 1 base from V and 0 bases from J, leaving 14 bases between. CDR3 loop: CASSLFGGSSSYNEQFF. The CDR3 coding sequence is TGCGCCAGCAGCTTGTTTGGGGGCTCTAGCTCCTACAATGAGCAGTTCTTC. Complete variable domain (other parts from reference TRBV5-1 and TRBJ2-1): KAGVTQTPRYLIKTRGQQVTLSCSPISGHRSVSWYQQTPGQGLQFLFEYFSETQRNKGNFPGRFSGRQFSNSRSEMNVSTLELGDSALYLCASSLFGGSSSYNEQFFGPGTRLTVL.

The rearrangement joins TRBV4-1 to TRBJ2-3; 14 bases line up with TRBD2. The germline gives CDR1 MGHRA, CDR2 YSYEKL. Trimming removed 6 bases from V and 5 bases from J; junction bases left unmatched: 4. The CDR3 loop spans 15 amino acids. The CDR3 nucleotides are TGCGCCAGCAGGACTAGCGGGAGGGCCTTAGATACGCAGTATTTT. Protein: CASRTSGRALDTQYF.

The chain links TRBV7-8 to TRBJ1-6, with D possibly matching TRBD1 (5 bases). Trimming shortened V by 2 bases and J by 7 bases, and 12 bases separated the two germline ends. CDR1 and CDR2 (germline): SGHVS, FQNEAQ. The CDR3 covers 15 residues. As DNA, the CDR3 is TGTGCCAGCAGCTTATTCCAGGGCAAGAATTCACCCCTCCACTTT. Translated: CASSLFQGKNSPLHF.

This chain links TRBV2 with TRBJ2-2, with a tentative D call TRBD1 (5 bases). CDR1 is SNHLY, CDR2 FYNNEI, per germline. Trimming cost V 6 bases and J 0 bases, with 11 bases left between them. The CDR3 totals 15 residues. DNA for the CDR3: TGTGCCAGCAGGATGGACAACGCGAACACCGGGGAGCTGTTTTTT. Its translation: CASRMDNANTGELFF.

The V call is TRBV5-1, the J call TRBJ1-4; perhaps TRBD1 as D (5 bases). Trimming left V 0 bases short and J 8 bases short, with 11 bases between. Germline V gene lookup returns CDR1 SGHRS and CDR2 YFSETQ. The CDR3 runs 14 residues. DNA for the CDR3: TGCGCCAGCAGCTTGGTCAGGGATGGAGAAAAACTGTTTTTT. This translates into CASSLVRDGEKLFF.